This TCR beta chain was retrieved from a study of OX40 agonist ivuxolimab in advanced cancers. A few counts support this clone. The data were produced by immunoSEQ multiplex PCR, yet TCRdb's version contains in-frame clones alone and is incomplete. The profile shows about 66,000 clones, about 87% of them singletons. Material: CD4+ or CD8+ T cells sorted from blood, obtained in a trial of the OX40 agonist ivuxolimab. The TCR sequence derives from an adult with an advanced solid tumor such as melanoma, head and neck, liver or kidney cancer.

CDR3 protein: CASSDKGAHTGELFF. In DNA, the CDR3 is TGTGCCAGCAGTGACAAGGGGGCGCACACCGGGGAGCTGTTTTTT. The chain is built from TRBV2 and TRBJ2-2, with TRBD1 matching over 7 bases. From germline, CDR1 is SNHLY and CDR2 FYNNEI. The CDR3 spans 15 residues. With 3 bases clipped from V and 3 bases from J, the junction kept 4 bases outside the gene matches. Variable domain in full (rest from reference TRBV2 and TRBJ2-2): EPEVTQTPSHQVTQMGQEVILRCVPISNHLYFYWYRQILGQKVEFLVSFYNNEISEKSEIFDDQFSVERPDGSNFTLKIRSTKLEDSAMYFCASSDKGAHTGELFFGEGSRLTVL.